Shown below are 12 T cell receptor beta chains from a single sample sequenced in a study of early stage breast cancer tumors. Only in-frame clones appear in the TCRdb table, and some are missing; sequencing was by immunoSEQ multiplex PCR. This sample carries around 6,700 clones, about 62% of them seen once, and the ten largest clones take roughly 13%. The sequencing sample was made of normal breast tissue next to the tumor. The receptors were sampled from a person aged 45 to 59 with breast cancer.

This sequence joins TRBV4-3 and TRBJ2-3; D gene uncertain. This CDR3 contains 14 residues. V shed 5 bases and J shed 4 bases, with 13 bases lying between them. Looked up from germline, CDR1 is LGHNA and CDR2 is YSLEER. This CDR3 reads CASSELASPDTQYF. In DNA form, the CDR3 reads TGCGCCAGCAGCGAATTAGCTTCCCCAGATACGCAGTATTTT.

This rearrangement joins TRBV27 to TRBJ2-2; D is perhaps TRBD1 or TRBD2 (5 bases each). V was clipped by 5 bases and J by 3 bases, with 19 bases between them. CDR3 length: 17 residues. Germline CDR1 reads MNHEY; CDR2 reads SMNVEV (reference sequence). CDR3 bases: TGTGCCAGCAGTCCACCCCAGGTTTTGGGGGACACCGGGGAGCTGTTTTTT. Protein sequence: CASSPPQVLGDTGELFF.

The chain is built from TRBV11-2 and TRBJ2-5; D perhaps matches TRBD2 (5 bases). The CDR3 consists of 17 residues. Trimming shortened V by 1 base and J by 4 bases, and 19 bases separated the two germline ends. From germline, CDR1 is SGHAT and CDR2 FQNNGV. The CDR3 DNA reads as TGTGCCAGCAGCTTAGGGCTTGGCGGGCCGGCGGGAGAGACCCAGTACTTC. Translation gives CASSLGLGGPAGETQYF.

This clone was detected once. The chain couples TRBV5-6 to TRBJ2-7, with 13 positions matching TRBD2. V lost 2 bases to trimming and J lost 3 bases; unmatched junction nucleotides: 11. CDR3 length: 18 amino acids. Germline V gene lookup returns CDR1 SGHDT and CDR2 YYEEEE. CDR3 nucleotides: TGTGCCAGCAGCTTTGAACACAAGGGACTAGCGGGACTCTACGAGCAGTACTTC. Its translation is CASSFEHKGLAGLYEQYF. Full variable domain (remainder filled in from reference TRBV5-6 and TRBJ2-7): DAGVTQSPTHLIKTRGQQVTLRCSPKSGHDTVSWYQQALGQGPQFIFQYYEEEERQRGNFPDRFSGHQFPNYSSELNVNALLLGDSALYLCASSFEHKGLAGLYEQYFGPGTRLTVT.

In this sample, this clone turned up once. This chain connects TRBV9 to TRBJ2-2; 10 bases match TRBD2. The CDR3 spans 17 residues. V trimming: 2 bases; J trimming: 1 base; junction bases outside the gene matches: 5. Germline V CDR1 and CDR2: SGDLS, YYNGEE. Written as DNA, the CDR3 is TGTGCCAGCAGCGTGACTCGGACTAGCGGGAACACCGGGGAGCTGTTTTTT. Protein sequence: CASSVTRTSGNTGELFF.

The chain joins TRBV9 to TRBJ2-1; D is unresolved. The CDR3 runs 15 residues. CDR1 is SGDLS and CDR2 is YYNGEE in the germline V gene. Between the trimmed V and J ends, which lost 0 bases and 2 bases, there was a span of 9 bases. CDR3 sequence (DNA): TGTGCCAGCAGCGTAGCTAACGGGCCCTACAATGAGCAGTTCTTC. It is translated as CASSVANGPYNEQFF.

A note on this clone: Other nucleotide sequences from this sample produce the same CDR3. V gene TRBV5-1 combines with J gene TRBJ1-4, with D unclear. V gave up 5 bases and J gave up 2 bases, with 13 bases separating them. The CDR3 has 15 residues. Germline V gene lookup returns CDR1 SGHRS and CDR2 YFSETQ. The CDR3 region has the DNA TGCGCCAGCAGAGAAACAGTCTCGACTAATGAAAAACTGTTTTTT. This sequence encodes CASRETVSTNEKLFF.

This clone has a handful of counts. The chain uses TRBV20-1 and TRBJ1-2; D is possibly TRBD1 (6 bases). This CDR3 has 11 residues. The germline CDR1 and CDR2 sequences are DFQATT and SNEGSKA (reference sequence). V lost 3 bases, J lost 8 bases, and 10 bases lay in between. The DNA for the CDR3 is TGCAGTGCTAGCCCAGGGGTGGGCTACACCTTC. Protein: CSASPGVGYTF.

This clone has just a few counts. The chain joins TRBV6-1 to TRBJ2-2; 9 bases are a match to TRBD2. V was clipped by 7 bases and J by 4 bases; unmatched bases: 7. Germline V gene sequence: CDR1 MNHNS, CDR2 SASEGT. The CDR3 totals 15 residues. DNA for the CDR3: TGTGCCAGCACTGTAAGCGGGAGGAGCACCGGGGAGCTGTTTTTT. This translates into CASTVSGRSTGELFF.

The chain links TRBV11-2 to TRBJ1-1; weak D call: TRBD1 (5 bases). Germline loops: CDR1 SGHAT, CDR2 FQNNGV. This CDR3 contains 15 residues. Trimming took off 3 bases at V and 0 bases at J, with 11 bases between the two ends. CDR3 amino acids: CASSFLTGLNTEAFF. The CDR3 nucleotides read TGTGCCAGCAGCTTCCTCACGGGACTGAACACTGAAGCTTTCTTT.

This clone was found a few times. The chain combines TRBV29-1 with TRBJ2-7, with 15 bases lining up with TRBD2. The CDR3 has 13 residues. With 7 bases clipped from V and 5 bases from J, the junction kept 3 bases outside the gene matches. The germline V gene encodes CDR1 SQVTM and CDR2 ANQGSEA. The CDR3 is CSAWTSGRDEQYF. The CDR3, as DNA: TGCAGCGCTTGGACTAGCGGGAGGGACGAGCAGTACTTC.

The chain uses TRBV18 and TRBJ2-5; D is perhaps TRBD1 or TRBD2 (6 bases each). V lost 4 bases and J lost 5, with 17 bases in between. Germline V gene lookup returns CDR1 KGHSH and CDR2 LQKENI. This CDR3 has 15 residues. For the CDR3, the DNA is TGTGCCAGCTCACTGGAAGAGGGGGGCGTGGAGACCCAGTACTTC. Residues: CASSLEEGGVETQYF. The variable domain in full, with the rest retrieved from reference TRBV18 and TRBJ2-5, is NAGVMQNPRHLVRRRGQEARLRCSPMKGHSHVYWYRQLPEEGLKFMVYLQKENIIDESGMPKERFSAEFPKEGPSILRIQQVVRGDSAAYFCASSLEEGGVETQYFGPGTRLLVL.